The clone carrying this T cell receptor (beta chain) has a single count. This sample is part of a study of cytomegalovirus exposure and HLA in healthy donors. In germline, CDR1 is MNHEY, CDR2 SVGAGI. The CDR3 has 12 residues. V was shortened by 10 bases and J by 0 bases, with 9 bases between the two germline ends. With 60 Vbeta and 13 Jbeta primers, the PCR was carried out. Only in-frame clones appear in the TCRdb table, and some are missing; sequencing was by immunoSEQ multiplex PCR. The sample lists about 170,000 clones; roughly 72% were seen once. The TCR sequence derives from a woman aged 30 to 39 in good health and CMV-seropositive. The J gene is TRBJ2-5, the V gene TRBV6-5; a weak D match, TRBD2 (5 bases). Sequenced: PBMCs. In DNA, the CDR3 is TGTGCCACCGTCGGGAACCAAGAGACCCAGTACTTC. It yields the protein CATVGNQETQYF.